A selection of T cell receptor beta chains follows, all from one sample in a study of T cell repertoires in cytomegalovirus infection. Which antigens these TCRs recognize remains unknown. Using its own MiXCR run on the reads, TCRdb lists one record per CDR3 protein. The sample carries around 95,000 distinct CDR3 sequences, 25% to 30% recorded once. The sample was CD8+ T cells from cultured PBMCs, taken from culture after CMV antigen stimulation. The receptors here all came from a human donor in good health (CMV status not recorded). Some clones in this sample may be carry-over from other donors' samples. The CDR3 runs from the conserved cysteine through the conserved F or W. The order of the fields is D gene, clone size, J gene, V gene, CDR3 DNA, CDR3 protein. A D gene is named only where the DNA matches it firmly. Clone size appears in some rows only: once, few, many, or a class for an expanded clone.

D gene: -
clone size: few
J gene: TRBJ2-5
V gene: TRBV7-9
CDR3 DNA: TGTGCCAGCCTGCTGGGGCGGGGAGAGACCCAGTACTTC
CDR3 protein: CASLLGRGETQYF

D gene: -
clone size: -
J gene: TRBJ1-2
V gene: TRBV2
CDR3 DNA: TGTGCCAGCAGTGAGGGGTTGGCTACTAACTATGGCTACACCTTC
CDR3 protein: CASSEGLATNYGYTF

D gene: -
clone size: -
J gene: TRBJ1-1
V gene: TRBV6-2/TRBV6-3
CDR3 DNA: TGTGCCAGCAGAACATATAGTCCCTCTGGCACTGAAGCTTTCTTT
CDR3 protein: CASRTYSPSGTEAFF

D gene: -
clone size: many
J gene: TRBJ1-5
V gene: TRBV28
CDR3 DNA: TGTGCCAGCAGTTCGGAGGGGTCGGCATATAGCAATCAGCCCCAGCATTTT
CDR3 protein: CASSSEGSAYSNQPQHF

D gene: TRBD1
clone size: -
J gene: TRBJ2-1
V gene: TRBV7-3
CDR3 DNA: TGTGCCAGCAGCTCAACCTCAGGGGGCGGTGAGCAGTTCTTC
CDR3 protein: CASSSTSGGGEQFF

D gene: -
clone size: -
J gene: TRBJ2-7
V gene: TRBV2
CDR3 DNA: TGTGCCAGCAGTGAAGGCCAGGGCAGGATCTACGAGCAGTACTTC
CDR3 protein: CASSEGQGRIYEQYF

D gene: -
clone size: many
J gene: TRBJ1-1
V gene: TRBV9
CDR3 DNA: TGTGCCAGCAGCCAAGACGGAGGGAGCACTGAAGCTTTCTTT
CDR3 protein: CASSQDGGSTEAFF

D gene: -
clone size: many
J gene: TRBJ1-5
V gene: TRBV7-2
CDR3 DNA: TGTGCCAGCAGCATTACCGGGACCCAGAATCAGCCCCAGCATTTT
CDR3 protein: CASSITGTQNQPQHF

D gene: TRBD1
clone size: -
J gene: TRBJ1-1
V gene: TRBV2
CDR3 DNA: TGTGCCAGCAGCCGGGACAGGGGAGGAGAAGCTTTCTTT
CDR3 protein: CASSRDRGGEAFF

D gene: -
clone size: -
J gene: TRBJ2-4
V gene: TRBV12-3/TRBV12-4
CDR3 DNA: TGTGCCAGCAGTCCGGACAGTTCCAAAAACATTCAGTACTTC
CDR3 protein: CASSPDSSKNIQYF

D gene: -
clone size: -
J gene: TRBJ1-1
V gene: TRBV20-1
CDR3 DNA: TGCGGTGCTAGAGATCGCACAGGGCCATATGAGACTGAAGCTTTCTTT
CDR3 protein: CGARDRTGPYETEAFF

D gene: TRBD2
clone size: few
J gene: TRBJ2-7
V gene: TRBV19
CDR3 DNA: TGTGCCAGTAGCCCCCGGGGGGTCTTCTACGAGCAGTACTTC
CDR3 protein: CASSPRGVFYEQYF

D gene: TRBD1
clone size: -
J gene: TRBJ2-1
V gene: TRBV12-3/TRBV12-4
CDR3 DNA: TGTGCCAGCAGTTTAAAGGGGGCTAACAATGAGCAGTTCTTC
CDR3 protein: CASSLKGANNEQFF

D gene: TRBD2
clone size: many
J gene: TRBJ2-3
V gene: TRBV9
CDR3 DNA: TGTGCCAGCAGCGTCACACTAGCGGGGGCAGATGCAGATACGCAGTATTTT
CDR3 protein: CASSVTLAGADADTQYF

D gene: -
clone size: -
J gene: TRBJ1-2
V gene: TRBV19
CDR3 DNA: TGTGCCACCAAAAAGGAGGGACGGGGCTACACCTTC
CDR3 protein: CATKKEGRGYTF

D gene: -
clone size: -
J gene: TRBJ1-4
V gene: TRBV9
CDR3 DNA: TGTGCCAGCAGCGTACGGGCAGGAGAAAAACTGTTTTTT
CDR3 protein: CASSVRAGEKLFF

D gene: -
clone size: -
J gene: TRBJ2-1
V gene: TRBV6-5
CDR3 DNA: TGTGCCAGCAGCCCTGGGGGGGGCTTCTACAATGAGCAGTTCTTC
CDR3 protein: CASSPGGGFYNEQFF

D gene: -
clone size: many
J gene: TRBJ2-2
V gene: TRBV7-2
CDR3 DNA: TGTGCCAGCAGCTGGGTCGAAAGGGAGCTGTTTTTT
CDR3 protein: CASSWVERELFF